The clone carrying this T cell receptor (beta chain) turned up a few times. Its specificity is not known. When sampled, the donors appeared nominally healthy, though they likely had unrecorded immune exposures. Germline V gene data show CDR1 as MNHNY and CDR2 as SVGAGI (reference sequence). The ends lost 2 bases at V and 3 bases at J; junction bases unmatched: 2. The CDR3 has 14 amino acids. The data are from a study of cytomegalovirus exposure and HLA in healthy donors. The study, taken as a whole, reports: In a later analysis, at a false discovery rate of 0.05, approximately 16,000 TCR beta sequences matched HLA alleles. In vitro data verified three CMV-associated chains as specific for CMV antigens. When analyzed later, a missense DCLRE1C variant was found to be linked to TCR beta V- and J-gene trimming.

The PCR had 60 Vbeta and 13 Jbeta primers. Repertoires were generated with immunoSEQ multiplex PCR, while TCRdb's copy carries only in-frame clones and drops some. The top ten hold approximately 3.1% of the sample, which has roughly 150,000 clones, roughly 70% seen once. Source material: PBMCs. V gene TRBV6-6 combines with J gene TRBJ1-1; 8 bases agree with TRBD1. The origin of this receptor is a woman aged 50 to 65 in good health and CMV-seropositive. The CDR3 DNA reads TGTGCCAGCAGTTACCAGGGGGCGGACACTGAAGCTTTCTTT. Residues: CASSYQGADTEAFF.